Each of the 2 T cell receptor beta chains below was sequenced from the same sample in a study of blood T cells in healthy people across ages. The authors ran a second PCR of 7 to 11 cycles using a sample-barcoded 5' primer and a J-beta primer mix. Each CDR3 protein is one row after TCRdb ran MiXCR on the 5' RACE reads. The repertoire consists of 780,000 or so distinct CDR3 sequences, with around 25% occurring once and the leading ten covering under 4.5%. This same sample was also part of a study on T cells of mothers and their children.

The sequencing sample was made of blood. The receptors were gathered from a boy between 10 and 17 years old in good health.

The gene calls are TRBV19 and TRBJ2-1, with 7 bases fitting TRBD2. The CDR3 loop spans 14 amino acids. Trimming cost V 0 bases and J 9 bases; bases outside gene matches: 5. The germline CDR1 and CDR2 sequences are LNHDA and SQIVND (reference sequence). DNA for the CDR3: TGTGCCAGTAGTATAGATAGCGGGTTTTCTGAGCAGTTCTTC. Amino acid sequence: CASSIDSGFSEQFF.

This chain uses TRBV5-1 with TRBJ1-1; D possibly corresponds to TRBD1 (5 bases). Germline V lookup: CDR1 SGHRS, CDR2 YFSETQ. Between the trimmed V and J ends, which lost 0 bases and 3 bases, there was a span of 18 bases. This CDR3 is built from 17 residues. The chain's CDR3 is CASSLAGWDLGHTEAFF. CDR3 in DNA: TGCGCCAGCAGCTTGGCTGGGTGGGACCTGGGCCACACTGAAGCTTTCTTT.